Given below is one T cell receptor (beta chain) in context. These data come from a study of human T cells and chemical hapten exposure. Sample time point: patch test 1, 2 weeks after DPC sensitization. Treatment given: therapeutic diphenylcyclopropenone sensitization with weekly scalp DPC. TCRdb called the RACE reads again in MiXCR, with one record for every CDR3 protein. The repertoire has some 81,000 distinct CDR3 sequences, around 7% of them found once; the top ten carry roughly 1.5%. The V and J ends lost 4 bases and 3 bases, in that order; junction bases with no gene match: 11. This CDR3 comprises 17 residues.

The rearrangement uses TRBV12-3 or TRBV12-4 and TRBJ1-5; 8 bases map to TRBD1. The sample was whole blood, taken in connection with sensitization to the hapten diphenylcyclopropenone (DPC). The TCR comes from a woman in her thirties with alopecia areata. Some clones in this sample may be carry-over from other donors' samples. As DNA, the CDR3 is TGTGCCAGCAGTTCCGGGACAGGTGGGGTGAACAATCAGCCCCAGCATTTT. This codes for CASSSGTGGVNNQPQHF.